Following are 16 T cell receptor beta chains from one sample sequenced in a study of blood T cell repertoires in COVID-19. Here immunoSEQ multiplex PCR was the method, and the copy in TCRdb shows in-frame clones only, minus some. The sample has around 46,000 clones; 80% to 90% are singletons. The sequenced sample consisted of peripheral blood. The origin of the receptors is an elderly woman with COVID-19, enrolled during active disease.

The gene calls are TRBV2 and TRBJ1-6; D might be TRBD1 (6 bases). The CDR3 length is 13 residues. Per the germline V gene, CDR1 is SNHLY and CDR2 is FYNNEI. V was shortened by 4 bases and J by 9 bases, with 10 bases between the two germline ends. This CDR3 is CASSVTGTSPLHF. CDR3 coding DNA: TGTGCCAGCAGTGTCACAGGGACTTCACCCCTCCACTTT. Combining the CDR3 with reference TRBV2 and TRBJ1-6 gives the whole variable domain EPEVTQTPSHQVTQMGQEVILRCVPISNHLYFYWYRQILGQKVEFLVSFYNNEISEKSEIFDDQFSVERPDGSNFTLKIRSTKLEDSAMYFCASSVTGTSPLHFGNGTRLTVT.

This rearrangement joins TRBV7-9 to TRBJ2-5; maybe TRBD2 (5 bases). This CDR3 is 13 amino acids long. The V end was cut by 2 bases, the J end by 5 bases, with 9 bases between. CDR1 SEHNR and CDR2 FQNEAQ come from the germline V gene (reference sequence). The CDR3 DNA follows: TGTGCCAGCAGCTTAAATAGCGCTGAGACCCAGTACTTC. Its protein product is CASSLNSAETQYF.

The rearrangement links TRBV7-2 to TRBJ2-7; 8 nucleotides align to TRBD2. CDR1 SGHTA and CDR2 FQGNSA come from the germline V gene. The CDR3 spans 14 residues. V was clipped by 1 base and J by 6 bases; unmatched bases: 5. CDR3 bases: TGTGCCAGCAGCTTAGGACGGGAGGGGAGCGAGCAGTACTTC. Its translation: CASSLGREGSEQYF.

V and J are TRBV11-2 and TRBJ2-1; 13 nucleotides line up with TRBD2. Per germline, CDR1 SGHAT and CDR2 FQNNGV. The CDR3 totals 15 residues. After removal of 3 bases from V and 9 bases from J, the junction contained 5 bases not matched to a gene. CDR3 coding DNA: TGTGCCAGCAGCTTCACTAGCGGGGGGGGTGGTGAGCAGTTCTTC. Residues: CASSFTSGGGGEQFF.

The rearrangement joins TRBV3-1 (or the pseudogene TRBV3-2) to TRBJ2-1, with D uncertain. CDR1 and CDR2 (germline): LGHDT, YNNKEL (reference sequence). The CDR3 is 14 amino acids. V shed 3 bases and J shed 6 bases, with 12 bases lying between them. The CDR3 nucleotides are TGTGCCAGCAGCCAGGCAGGATCCATCAATGAGCAGTTCTTC. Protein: CASSQAGSINEQFF.

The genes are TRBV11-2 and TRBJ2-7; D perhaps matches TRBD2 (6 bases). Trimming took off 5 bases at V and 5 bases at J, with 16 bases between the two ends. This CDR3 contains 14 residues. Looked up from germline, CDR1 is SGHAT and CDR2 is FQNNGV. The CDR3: CASSRDSLAHEQYF. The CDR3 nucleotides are TGTGCCAGCAGCCGGGACTCCCTCGCCCACGAGCAGTACTTC.

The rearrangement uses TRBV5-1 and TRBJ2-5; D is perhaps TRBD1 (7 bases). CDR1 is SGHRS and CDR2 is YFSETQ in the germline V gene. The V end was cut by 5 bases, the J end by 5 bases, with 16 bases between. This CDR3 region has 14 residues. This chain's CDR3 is CASRRRVQGETQYF. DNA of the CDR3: TGCGCCAGCAGGAGGAGGGTACAGGGGGAGACCCAGTACTTC.

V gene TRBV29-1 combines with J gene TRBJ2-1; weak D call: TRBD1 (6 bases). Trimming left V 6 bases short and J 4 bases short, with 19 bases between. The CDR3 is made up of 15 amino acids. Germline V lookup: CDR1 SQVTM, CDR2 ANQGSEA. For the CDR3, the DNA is TGCAGCGTCTCCCCCGGGACACCAACTTACAATGAGCAGTTCTTC. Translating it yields CSVSPGTPTYNEQFF.

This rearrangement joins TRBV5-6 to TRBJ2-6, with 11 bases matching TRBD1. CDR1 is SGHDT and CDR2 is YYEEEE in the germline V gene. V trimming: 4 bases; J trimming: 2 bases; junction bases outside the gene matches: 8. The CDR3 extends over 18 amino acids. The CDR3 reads CASSDWTGGWTGANVLTF. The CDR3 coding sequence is TGTGCCAGCAGCGATTGGACAGGGGGCTGGACTGGGGCCAACGTCCTGACTTTC.

CDR3 nucleotides: TGTGCCACCAGTGGCCAGGGAGGGAGCGGGGAGCTGTTTTTT. Translating it yields CATSGQGGSGELFF. This rearrangement joins TRBV24-1 to TRBJ2-2; 7 bases line up with TRBD2. CDR3 length equals 14 residues. V lost 5 bases and J lost 7; bases outside the gene matches: 6. CDR1 and CDR2 (germline): KGHDR, SFDVKD.

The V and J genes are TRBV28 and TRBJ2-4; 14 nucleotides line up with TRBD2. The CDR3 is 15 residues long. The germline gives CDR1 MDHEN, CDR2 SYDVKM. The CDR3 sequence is CASGLAGGGGNIQYF. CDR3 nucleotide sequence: TGTGCTTCCGGACTAGCGGGAGGAGGGGGAAACATTCAGTACTTC.

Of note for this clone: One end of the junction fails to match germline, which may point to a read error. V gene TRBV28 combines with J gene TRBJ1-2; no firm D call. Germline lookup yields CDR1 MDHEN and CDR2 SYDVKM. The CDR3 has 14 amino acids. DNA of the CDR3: TGTGCCAGCAGTTCTCGCCGGGGTAACGATGGCTACACCTTC. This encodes CASSSRRGNDGYTF.

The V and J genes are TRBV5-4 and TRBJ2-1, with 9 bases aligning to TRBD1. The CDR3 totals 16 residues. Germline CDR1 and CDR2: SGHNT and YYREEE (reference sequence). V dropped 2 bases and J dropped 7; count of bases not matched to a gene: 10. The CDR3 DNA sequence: TGTGCCAGCAGCTTCCCCCTGGGACAGGGAGGAAATGAGCAGTTCTTC. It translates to CASSFPLGQGGNEQFF.

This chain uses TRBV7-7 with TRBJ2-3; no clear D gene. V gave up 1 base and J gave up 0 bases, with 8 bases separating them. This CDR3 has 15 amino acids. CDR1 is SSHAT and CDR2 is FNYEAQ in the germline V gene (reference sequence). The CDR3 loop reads CASSLGSSSTDTQYF. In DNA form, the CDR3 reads TGTGCCAGCAGCTTAGGTAGCTCTAGCACAGATACGCAGTATTTT.

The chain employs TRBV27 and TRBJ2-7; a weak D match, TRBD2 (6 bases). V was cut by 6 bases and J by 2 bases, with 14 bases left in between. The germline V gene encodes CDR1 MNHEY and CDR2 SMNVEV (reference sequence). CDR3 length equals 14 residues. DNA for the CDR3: TGTGCCAGCAGCCTCTTTCGGGAGACCTACGAGCAGTACTTC. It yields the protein CASSLFRETYEQYF.

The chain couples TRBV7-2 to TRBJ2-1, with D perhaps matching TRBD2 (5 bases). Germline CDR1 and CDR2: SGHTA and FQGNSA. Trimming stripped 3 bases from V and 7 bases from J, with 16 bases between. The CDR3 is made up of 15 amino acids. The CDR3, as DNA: TGTGCCAGCAGCTTTATTTGGGGAGCCGAAAATGAGCAGTTCTTC. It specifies CASSFIWGAENEQFF.